This T cell receptor (beta chain) is from a study of blood T cells in healthy people across ages. V lost 4 bases and J lost 7; bases outside the gene matches: 8. Germline-derived CDR1 and CDR2 are SGDLS and YYNGEE. The CDR3 extends over 14 amino acids. Isolation of PBMCs gave at least 7 million cells per sample. A few counts support this clonotype. A second PCR, run for about 7 to 11 cycles, used a sample-barcoded 5' primer plus a J-beta primer mix. A template-switch adaptor that had 12 random nucleotides put a tag on each cDNA molecule. Any given sample supplied a minimum of 3 million CDR3-containing paired-end reads. TCRdb passed the 5' RACE reads through MiXCR, listing each CDR3 protein once. The sample includes around 850,000 distinct CDR3 sequences, about 34% seen only once; the top ten take 10% to 15%.

The source material was blood. This TCR was recovered from a man younger than 35 in good health. This chain links TRBV9 with TRBJ2-1; 7 nucleotides agree with TRBD2. This CDR3 reads CASSPQRGVNEQFF. CDR3 DNA: TGTGCCAGCAGCCCTCAACGGGGGGTAAATGAGCAGTTCTTC.